This note documents a single TCR beta chain sequence. Antigen specificity is unknown. After removal of 0 bases from V and 13 bases from J, the junction contained 7 bases not matched to a gene. The CDR3 extends over 14 amino acids. Germline CDR1 SGHNT, CDR2 YYREEE (reference sequence). This entry comes from a study of T cell repertoires in cytomegalovirus infection. TCRdb used MiXCR to reprocess the reads, holding one entry per CDR3 protein. Of around 750,000 distinct CDR3 sequences listed, about 30% are singletons. The chain combines TRBV5-4 with TRBJ2-1; TRBD2 aligns across 10 bases. The receptor's source is a human donor in good health (CMV status not recorded). Some clones in this sample may be carry-over from other donors' samples. Source: cultured CD8+ T cells from PBMCs, taken from culture after CMV antigen stimulation. The CDR3 DNA reads as TGTGCCAGCAGCTTGGCAGTAGCGGGGGGCACCCAGTTCTTC. It encodes CASSLAVAGGTQFF. The complete variable domain, with remaining parts taken from reference TRBV5-4 and TRBJ2-1, reads ETGVTQSPTHLIKTRGQQVTLRCSSQSGHNTVSWYQQALGQGPQFIFQYYREEENGRGNFPPRFSGLQFPNYSSELNVNALELDDSALYLCASSLAVAGGTQFFGPGTRLTVL.